This T cell receptor (beta chain) comes out of a study of spatial heterogeneity in lung cancer. Sample time point: sample taken at primary tumor resection. TCRdb reanalysed the 5' RACE reads using MiXCR and keeps one entry per CDR3 protein. The sample carries 39,000 or so distinct CDR3 sequences, 3% to 3.5% recorded once. This clonotype was seen many times. The CDR3 runs to 16 residues. The V gene's germline CDR1 is DFQATT and CDR2 SNEGSKA (reference sequence). The V and J ends lost 2 bases and 6 bases respectively, with 19 bases between them. The V and J genes are TRBV20-1 and TRBJ2-2; a weak D match, TRBD1 (6 bases). The sample consisted of normal lung tissue next to the tumor, taken at surgery. The receptor's source is a male donor with early-stage non-small cell lung cancer. For the CDR3, the DNA is TGCAGTGCTAGACCTCCAGGGGCGCGTCTGGCCGGGGAGCTGTTTTTT. Translated: CSARPPGARLAGELFF.